This entry concerns a single T cell receptor (beta chain). Generated by immunoSEQ multiplex PCR, the TCRdb table keeps only in-frame clones and is missing some. The sample consists of about 280,000 clones, approximately 85% of them appearing once. The data belong to a study of blood T cell repertoires in COVID-19. Study as a whole: COVID-19 samples collected from the United States, Italy and Spain covered acute and convalescent phases.

The CDR3 is made up of 13 amino acids. V was cut by 6 bases and J by 9 bases, with 16 bases left in between. Germline CDR1 KGHDR, CDR2 SFDVKD. The receptor's source is a man in his fifties with active or convalescent COVID-19. This chain connects TRBV24-1 to TRBJ2-5; possible D gene TRBD2, 6 bases. The sample was peripheral blood. The CDR3 coding sequence is TGTGCCACCAGTTCCCCCGGGACTCCAGCCCAGTACTTC. As protein: CATSSPGTPAQYF.